The 32 T cell receptor beta chains below come from one sample, sequenced in a study of blood T cell repertoires in COVID-19. Method: immunoSEQ multiplex PCR; TCRdb's copy keeps in-frame clones and lacks some. The table records 450,000 to 500,000 clones, approximately 90% of them present only once. Source material: PBMCs or T cells enriched from blood (not recorded which). These receptors came from a woman aged 18-29 years who had recovered from COVID-19.

CDR3 nucleotides: TGTGCCAGCAGGGAACACGACAGGGGGAAGACTGGAAACACCATATATTTT. Its translation: CASREHDRGKTGNTIYF. This chain joins TRBV7-8 and TRBJ1-3; 9 positions match TRBD1. The V gene end was trimmed by 6 bases and the J gene end by 2 bases; junction bases not matched to a gene: 11. This CDR3 has 17 residues. CDR1 is SGHVS, CDR2 FQNEAQ, per germline.

The count of this clone is one. The genes are TRBV5-4 and TRBJ2-1; 11 bases line up with TRBD2. This CDR3 region has 18 residues. V dropped 1 base and J dropped 5; count of bases not matched to a gene: 11. The germline CDR1 and CDR2 sequences are SGHNT and YYREEE (reference sequence). The CDR3 DNA reads TGTGCCAGCAGCTTGCAGCCTAGCGGGGGGCCCGTCCACAATGAGCAGTTCTTC. It yields the protein CASSLQPSGGPVHNEQFF.

CDR3 sequence (DNA): TGTGCCAGTAGTTTTAGGTCGACAGGGGGCTATGGCTACACCTTC. It specifies CASSFRSTGGYGYTF. The chain employs TRBV19 and TRBJ1-2; 9 positions match TRBD1. J lost 4 bases, V lost 5 bases, and 8 bases had no gene match. Per germline, CDR1 LNHDA and CDR2 SQIVND (reference sequence). CDR3 length: 15 amino acids.

The chain combines TRBV3-1 (or the pseudogene TRBV3-2) with TRBJ1-6; TRBD1 matches at 10 bases. Trimming removed 4 bases from V and 10 bases from J; junction bases left unmatched: 7. Germline lookup yields CDR1 LGHDT and CDR2 YNNKEL (reference sequence). The CDR3 has 15 residues. This chain's CDR3 is CASSRNGQGDSPLHF. CDR3 in DNA: TGTGCCAGCAGCCGCAATGGACAGGGGGACTCACCCCTCCACTTT.

This clone showed up many times. CDR3 sequence reads: CASTSVGGGSPLHF. The CDR3 DNA reads as TGTGCCAGCACTTCTGTAGGGGGGGGTTCACCCCTCCACTTT. The rearrangement links TRBV2 to TRBJ1-6, with D tentatively TRBD1 (6 bases). This CDR3 is 14 amino acids long. The germline V and J ends were trimmed by 7 bases and 9 bases, with 16 bases remaining between them. Germline V gene lookup returns CDR1 SNHLY and CDR2 FYNNEI.

The chain is built from TRBV5-4 and TRBJ2-7; 10 nucleotides align to TRBD1. The CDR3 is 16 residues long. Losses at the gene ends were 9 bases for V and 3 bases for J; bases not matched to a gene: 15. Germline V CDR1 and CDR2: SGHNT, YYREEE (reference sequence). The CDR3 DNA reads as TGTGCCACCGCCCGGGACAGGGGTTCCGTAGTCTACGAGCAGTACTTC. Translation gives CATARDRGSVVYEQYF.

The chain links TRBV7-8 to TRBJ2-5, with TRBD2 identical over 9 bases. Germline V gene sequence: CDR1 SGHVS, CDR2 FQNEAQ. This CDR3 has 16 amino acids. Trimming at V came to 1 base and at J to 5 bases, leaving 8 bases not matched to a gene. CDR3: CASSLGKRGEAETQYF. The CDR3 DNA is TGTGCCAGCAGCTTAGGGAAGCGGGGGGAGGCGGAGACCCAGTACTTC. The full variable domain, with the rest looked up from reference TRBV7-8 and TRBJ2-5, is GAGVSQSPRYKVAKRGQDVALRCDPISGHVSLFWYQQALGQGPEFLTYFQNEAQLDKSGLPSDRFFAERPEGSVSTLKIQRTQQEDSAVYLCASSLGKRGEAETQYFGPGTRLLVL.

V is TRBV4-2 and J is TRBJ2-3, with D possibly matching TRBD2 (5 bases). This CDR3 is built from 17 residues. CDR1 is LGHNA, CDR2 YNFKEQ, per germline. V was pared by 0 bases and J by 0 bases, with 13 bases between. CDR3 bases: TGTGCCAGCAGCCAAGAAGAGGGAATAACTAGCACAGATACGCAGTATTTT. Translating gives CASSQEEGITSTDTQYF.

Notes on this clone: Other DNA sequences in this specimen translate into the identical CDR3. The chain has TRBV7-9 and TRBJ1-1; no reliable D call. With 2 bases removed from V and 1 base from J, the gap between germline ends came to 5 bases. The CDR3 has 13 residues. Germline V lookup: CDR1 SEHNR, CDR2 FQNEAQ (reference sequence). CDR3 in DNA: TGTGCCAGCAGCTTACTATCGAACACTGAAGCTTTCTTT. It specifies CASSLLSNTEAFF.

For this clone: At the DNA level, this CDR3 is encoded by other sequences in the same sample as well. The chain is built from TRBV7-9 and TRBJ2-7; possible D gene TRBD1, 5 bases. Trimming cost V 0 bases and J 2 bases, with 5 bases left between them. Germline assignment: CDR1 SEHNR and CDR2 FQNEAQ (reference sequence). The CDR3 spans 13 residues. The chain's CDR3 is CASSLAGAYEQYF. DNA of the CDR3: TGTGCCAGCAGCTTAGCAGGGGCCTACGAGCAGTACTTC.

The J gene is TRBJ2-3, the V gene TRBV5-5; 9 nucleotides align to TRBD2. The germline CDR1 and CDR2 sequences are SGHKS and YYEKEE (reference sequence). The V and J ends lost 6 bases and 4 bases, in that order; junction bases with no gene match: 9. CDR3 size: 15 residues. CDR3 sequence (DNA): TGTGCCAGCACCGTTAGCGGGGGCTCCCCAGATACGCAGTATTTT. It is translated as CASTVSGGSPDTQYF. The full variable domain, in which reference TRBV5-5 and TRBJ2-3 provide the parts outside the CDR3, is DAGVTQSPTHLIKTRGQQVTLRCSPISGHKSVSWYQQVLGQGPQFIFQYYEKEERGRGNFPDRFSARQFPNYSSELNVNALLLGDSALYLCASTVSGGSPDTQYFGPGTRLTVL.

This clone came up a few times. The genes are TRBV3-1 (or the pseudogene TRBV3-2) and TRBJ1-2, with TRBD1 identical over 11 bases. The junction had 5 bases not matched to a gene; V was cut back by 4 bases and J by 4 bases. Germline CDR1 is LGHDT and CDR2 is YNNKEL (reference sequence). The CDR3 loop spans 15 amino acids. CDR3 sequence: CASSLPGQGGYGYTF. The CDR3 DNA follows: TGTGCCAGCAGCCTTCCGGGACAGGGGGGCTATGGCTACACCTTC.

The rearrangement joins TRBV5-5 to TRBJ1-4; 12 bases map to TRBD1. Trimming took 3 bases from V and 8 from J; bases not matched to a gene: 8. The CDR3 consists of 16 residues. The germline V gene encodes CDR1 SGHKS and CDR2 YYEKEE (reference sequence). CDR3: CASSSAGGTGGEKLFF. In nucleotides, the CDR3 is TGTGCCAGCAGCTCGGCAGGGGGGACAGGGGGCGAAAAACTGTTTTTT.

The V and J genes are TRBV7-9 and TRBJ1-1; a possible D gene is TRBD1 (6 bases). The V end was cut by 4 bases, the J end by 1 base, with 13 bases between. CDR1 is SEHNR, CDR2 FQNEAQ, per germline (reference sequence). The CDR3 is 15 residues long. CDR3 region: CASSSWDTPNTEAFF. The CDR3 coding sequence is TGTGCCAGCAGCTCCTGGGACACCCCGAACACTGAAGCTTTCTTT. The full variable domain, with the rest looked up from reference TRBV7-9 and TRBJ1-1, is DTGVSQNPRHKITKRGQNVTFRCDPISEHNRLYWYRQTLGQGPEFLTYFQNEAQLEKSRLLSDRFSAERPKGSFSTLEIQRTEQGDSAMYLCASSSWDTPNTEAFFGQGTRLTVV.

This chain joins TRBV5-1 and TRBJ2-1; D gene ambiguous. Trimming pared 5 bases from V and 5 bases from J, leaving 11 bases between. The CDR3 is 13 amino acids. Germline V CDR1 and CDR2: SGHRS, YFSETQ. The CDR3, as DNA: TGCGCCAGCAGTTCCGGTTCGGACAATGAGCAGTTCTTC. Its protein product is CASSSGSDNEQFF.

This chain connects TRBV28 to TRBJ2-7; D might be TRBD2 (5 bases). Germline V gene data show CDR1 as MDHEN and CDR2 as SYDVKM. The CDR3 length is 15 residues. Deletions cut 6 bases from V and 4 bases from J, with 19 bases between. The CDR3 region is CASRGGPSRRYEQYF. CDR3 DNA: TGTGCCAGCAGGGGTGGGCCTTCTCGGAGGTACGAGCAGTACTTC.

The chain has TRBV6-2 or TRBV6-3 and TRBJ2-4, with D unresolved. The CDR3 runs 15 residues. Per the germline V gene, CDR1 is MNHEY and CDR2 is SVGEGT. V gave up 4 bases and J gave up 6 bases, with 16 bases separating them. The CDR3 loop is CASSSPRSPINIQYF. The CDR3 bases are TGTGCCAGCAGTTCCCCGCGGAGTCCTATAAACATTCAGTACTTC.

The genes are TRBV6-5 and TRBJ2-5; weak D call: TRBD2 (5 bases). The V and J ends lost 0 bases and 1 base respectively, with 9 bases between them. The CDR3 runs 15 residues. Germline loops: CDR1 MNHEY, CDR2 SVGAGI. In nucleotides, the CDR3 is TGTGCCAGCAGTTACTCGTCGGGGATCCAAGAGACCCAGTACTTC. The encoded protein is CASSYSSGIQETQYF.

The chain is built from TRBV5-1 and TRBJ1-6; no clear D gene. CDR3 length: 14 residues. Germline loops: CDR1 SGHRS, CDR2 YFSETQ. V was clipped by 5 bases and J by 0 bases, with 6 bases between them. In DNA form, the CDR3 reads TGCGCCAGCAGAAAGAGCTCCTATAATTCACCCCTCCACTTT. Amino acid sequence: CASRKSSYNSPLHF.

This sequence joins TRBV6-5 and TRBJ1-4, with 9 bases identical to TRBD1. V dropped 5 bases and J dropped 8; count of bases not matched to a gene: 6. Germline V CDR1 and CDR2: MNHEY, SVGAGI. CDR3 length: 14 residues. CDR3 DNA: TGTGCCAGCAGTCGACAGGGGGGTATCGAAAAACTGTTTTTT. It translates to CASSRQGGIEKLFF.

V and J are TRBV19 and TRBJ2-4; TRBD2 agrees at 8 bases. This CDR3 has 15 amino acids. The germline CDR1 and CDR2 sequences are LNHDA and SQIVND (reference sequence). With V trimmed by 4 bases and J by 1 base, 3 bases remained unmatched. The CDR3 spells CASSTGGRAKNIQYF. CDR3 DNA sequence: TGTGCCAGTAGTACGGGGGGGAGGGCCAAAAACATTCAGTACTTC.

This chain joins TRBV7-8 and TRBJ1-5; a weak D match, TRBD1 (5 bases). Trimming took 2 bases from V and 5 from J, leaving 10 bases between them. CDR3 size: 14 residues. Germline V gene data show CDR1 as SGHVS and CDR2 as FQNEAQ. The CDR3: CASSLPGSDQPQHF. CDR3 bases: TGTGCCAGCAGCTTACCAGGGTCGGATCAGCCCCAGCATTTT.

V is TRBV5-4 and J is TRBJ1-6; 7 bases are a match to TRBD1. The CDR3 contains 15 residues. V was clipped by 0 bases and J by 10 bases; unmatched bases: 7. Germline loops: CDR1 SGHNT, CDR2 YYREEE (reference sequence). The chain's CDR3 is CASSLGGQSESPLHF. The CDR3 nucleotides are TGTGCCAGCAGCTTGGGGGGACAGTCGGAGTCACCCCTCCACTTT.

The chain has TRBV5-4 and TRBJ2-6, with a possible D match to TRBD1 (6 bases). Germline V gives CDR1 SGHNT, CDR2 YYREEE (reference sequence). Trimming removed 5 bases at V and 1 base at J, with 13 bases between. The CDR3 covers 16 residues. CDR3 nucleotides: TGTGCCAGCAGTCCCAGGGGTTATTCTGGGGCCAACGTCCTGACTTTC. Protein: CASSPRGYSGANVLTF.

The chain employs TRBV4-1 and TRBJ1-2; TRBD1 agrees at 7 bases. The germline V gene has CDR1 MGHRA and CDR2 YSYEKL. This CDR3 is 15 amino acids long. The V and J ends lost 2 bases and 5 bases, in that order; junction bases with no gene match: 8. The CDR3 region is CASSQNRGTGYGYTF. DNA of the CDR3: TGCGCCAGCAGCCAAAACAGGGGCACGGGGTATGGCTACACCTTC.

The chain recombines TRBV30 with TRBJ2-7, with a possible D match to TRBD1 (6 bases). This CDR3 contains 15 residues. Between the trimmed V and J ends, which lost 1 base and 2 bases, there was a span of 15 bases. CDR1 GTSNPN and CDR2 SVGIG come from the germline V gene (reference sequence). In nucleotides, the CDR3 is TGTGCCTGGAGTGAGTTAACAGGGATAGCCTACGAGCAGTACTTC. Its translation is CAWSELTGIAYEQYF.

This chain links TRBV29-1 with TRBJ2-5, with a weak D call TRBD2 (7 bases). The CDR3 loop spans 13 amino acids. Trimming removed 6 bases from V and 5 bases from J, with 16 bases in between. CDR1 SQVTM and CDR2 ANQGSEA come from the germline V gene. The CDR3 bases are TGCAGCGTCCGACGGGGGGCATTGGAGACCCAGTACTTC. Translation: CSVRRGALETQYF.

This chain connects TRBV7-3 to TRBJ2-1, with TRBD1 identical over 11 bases. Trimming at V came to 0 bases and at J to 7 bases, leaving 8 bases not matched to a gene. CDR1 is SGHTA and CDR2 is FQGTGA in the germline V gene. The CDR3 covers 17 residues. CDR3 loop: CASSLTSTGTGGNEQFF. The CDR3 DNA reads as TGTGCCAGCAGCTTAACCTCAACCGGGACAGGGGGGAATGAGCAGTTCTTC.

J is TRBJ2-7 and V is TRBV4-1, with D possibly TRBD2 on 7 matching bases. Between the trimmed V and J ends, which lost 0 bases and 2 bases, there was a span of 11 bases. This CDR3 contains 15 residues. Germline V gene lookup returns CDR1 MGHRA and CDR2 YSYEKL. The CDR3 DNA sequence: TGCGCCAGCAGCCAAGAACGGGGGGCCCCCTACGAGCAGTACTTC. Protein: CASSQERGAPYEQYF.

This rearrangement joins TRBV7-9 to TRBJ1-6; 7 positions agree with TRBD1. CDR1 is SEHNR, CDR2 FQNEAQ, per germline (reference sequence). V shed 3 bases and J 6 bases; nucleotides not matched to a gene: 5. The CDR3 sequence is 15 residues long. CDR3 region: CASSLTGSLNSPLHF. The DNA of the CDR3 is TGTGCCAGCAGCTTGACAGGGAGCCTTAATTCACCCCTCCACTTT.

The chain uses TRBV7-9 and TRBJ1-4, with no clear D. This CDR3 contains 12 residues. The germline gives CDR1 SEHNR, CDR2 FQNEAQ (reference sequence). V gave up 4 bases and J gave up 8 bases, with 8 bases separating them. In DNA, the CDR3 is TGTGCCAGCAGCTCCCTTGGCGAAAAACTGTTTTTT. It codes for CASSSLGEKLFF.

The V call is TRBV30, the J call TRBJ1-5; no reliable D call. V shed 0 bases and J shed 4 bases, with 10 bases lying between them. CDR1 is GTSNPN, CDR2 SVGIG, per germline (reference sequence). The CDR3 is made up of 14 amino acids. CDR3 nucleotide sequence: TGTGCCTGGAGTGTAGTGGGCTGGAATCAGCCCCAGCATTTT. It specifies CAWSVVGWNQPQHF.